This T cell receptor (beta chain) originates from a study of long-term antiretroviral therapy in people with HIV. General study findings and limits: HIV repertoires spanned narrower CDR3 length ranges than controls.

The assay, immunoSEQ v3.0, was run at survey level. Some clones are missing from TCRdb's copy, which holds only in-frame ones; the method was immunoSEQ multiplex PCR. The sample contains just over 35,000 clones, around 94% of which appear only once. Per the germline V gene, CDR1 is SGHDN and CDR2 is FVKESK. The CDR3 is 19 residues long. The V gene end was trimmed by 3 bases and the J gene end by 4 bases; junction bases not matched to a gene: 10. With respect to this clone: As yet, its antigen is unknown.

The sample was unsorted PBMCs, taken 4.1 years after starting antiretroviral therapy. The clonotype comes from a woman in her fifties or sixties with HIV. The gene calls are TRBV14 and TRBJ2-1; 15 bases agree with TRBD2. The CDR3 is CASSHLPGLAGGYYNEQFF. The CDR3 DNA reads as TGTGCCAGCAGCCACCTTCCGGGACTAGCGGGGGGTTATTACAATGAGCAGTTCTTC.